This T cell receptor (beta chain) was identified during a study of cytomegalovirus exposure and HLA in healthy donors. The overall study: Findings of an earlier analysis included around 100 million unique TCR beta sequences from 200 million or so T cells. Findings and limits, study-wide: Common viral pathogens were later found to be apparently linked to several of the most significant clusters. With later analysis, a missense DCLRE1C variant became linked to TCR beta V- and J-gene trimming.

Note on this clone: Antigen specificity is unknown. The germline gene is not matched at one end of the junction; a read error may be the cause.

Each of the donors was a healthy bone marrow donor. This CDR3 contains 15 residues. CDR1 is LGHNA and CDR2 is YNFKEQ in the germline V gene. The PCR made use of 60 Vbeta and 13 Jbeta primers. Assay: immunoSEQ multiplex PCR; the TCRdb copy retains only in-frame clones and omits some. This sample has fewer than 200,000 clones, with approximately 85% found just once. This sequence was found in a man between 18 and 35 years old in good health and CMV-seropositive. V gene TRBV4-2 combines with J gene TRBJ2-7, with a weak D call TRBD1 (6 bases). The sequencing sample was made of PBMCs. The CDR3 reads CASSQDQGPSFEQYF. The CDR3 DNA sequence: TGTGCCAGCAGCCAAGACCAGGGGCCCTCCTTCGAGCAGTACTTC.